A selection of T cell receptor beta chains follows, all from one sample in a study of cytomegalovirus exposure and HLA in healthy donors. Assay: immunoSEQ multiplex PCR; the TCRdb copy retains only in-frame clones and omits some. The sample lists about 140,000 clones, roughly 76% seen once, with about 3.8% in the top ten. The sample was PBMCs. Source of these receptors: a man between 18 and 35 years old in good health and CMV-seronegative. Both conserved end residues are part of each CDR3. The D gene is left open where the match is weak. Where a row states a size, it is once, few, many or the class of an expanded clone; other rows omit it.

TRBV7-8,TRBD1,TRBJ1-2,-,CASSLVSRDRGRDGYTF,TGTGCCAGCAGCTTAGTGTCCCGGGACAGGGGGCGGGATGGCTACACCTTC
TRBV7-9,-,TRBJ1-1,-,CASSTLAGGDTEAFF,TGTGCCAGCAGCACACTGGCGGGGGGGGACACTGAAGCTTTCTTT
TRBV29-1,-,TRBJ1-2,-,CSVEEPQGPYGYTF,TGCAGCGTTGAAGAGCCCCAGGGTCCCTATGGCTACACCTTC
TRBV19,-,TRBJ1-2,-,CASSILDSFYGYTF,TGTGCCAGTAGTATCTTGGACTCTTTCTATGGCTACACCTTC
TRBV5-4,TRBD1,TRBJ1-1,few,CASSSGQETTEAFF,TGTGCCAGCAGCTCGGGACAGGAGACCACTGAAGCTTTCTTT
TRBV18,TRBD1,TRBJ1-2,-,CASSATGTGYLYYGYTF,TGTGCCAGCTCAGCCACCGGGACAGGGTACCTCTACTATGGCTACACCTTC
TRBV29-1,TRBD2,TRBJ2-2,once,CSVEGLAGGVGELFF,TGCAGCGTTGAGGGGCTAGCGGGGGGGGTCGGGGAGCTGTTTTTT
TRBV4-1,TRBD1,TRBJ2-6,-,CASRAGGFGANVLTF,TGCGCCAGCAGGGCAGGGGGCTTTGGGGCCAACGTCCTGACTTTC
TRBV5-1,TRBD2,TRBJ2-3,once,CASSDSGGTDTQYF,TGCGCCAGCAGCGATAGCGGGGGTACAGATACGCAGTATTTT
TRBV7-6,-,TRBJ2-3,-,CASSLEGQTTQYF,TGTGCCAGCAGCTTAGAGGGGCAAACTACGCAGTATTTT
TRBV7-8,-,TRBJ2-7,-,CASSLALQGRYEQYF,TGTGCCAGCAGCTTAGCGCTCCAGGGCCGGTACGAGCAGTACTTC
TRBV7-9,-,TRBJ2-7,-,CASSAPIYEQYF,TGTGCCAGCAGCGCGCCAATCTACGAGCAGTACTTC
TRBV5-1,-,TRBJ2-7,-,CASSPDRPNYEQYF,TGCGCCAGCAGCCCCGACAGGCCCAACTACGAGCAGTACTTC
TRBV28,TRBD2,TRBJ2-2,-,CASSKGGAGTGELFF,TGTGCCAGCAGCAAGGGAGGGGCGGGCACCGGGGAGCTGTTTTTT
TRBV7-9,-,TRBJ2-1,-,CASSIRRTAGYNEQFF,TGTGCCAGCAGCATCCGACGTACCGCGGGGTACAATGAGCAGTTCTTC
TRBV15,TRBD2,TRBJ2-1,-,CATSFPGGSYNEQFF,TGTGCCACCAGCTTTCCGGGGGGCTCCTACAATGAGCAGTTCTTC
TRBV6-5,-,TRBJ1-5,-,CASRLDSYSNQPQHF,TGTGCCAGCAGGTTAGACAGCTATAGCAATCAGCCCCAGCATTTT
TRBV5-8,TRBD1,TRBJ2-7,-,CASSYGTGSEQYF,TGTGCCAGCAGCTACGGGACAGGGAGCGAGCAGTACTTC
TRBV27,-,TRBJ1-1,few,CASSLRQLNTEAFF,TGTGCCAGCAGTTTAAGACAGCTGAACACTGAAGCTTTCTTT
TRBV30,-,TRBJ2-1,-,CAWSEIAEQFF,TGTGCCTGGAGCGAAATAGCAGAGCAGTTCTTC
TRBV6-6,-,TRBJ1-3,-,CASSYPRGRNTIYF,TGTGCCAGCAGTTATCCCAGGGGCAGAAACACCATATATTTT
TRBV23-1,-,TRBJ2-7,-,CASSHPTTRTYEQYF,TGCGCCAGCAGTCATCCTACGACACGAACCTACGAGCAGTACTTC
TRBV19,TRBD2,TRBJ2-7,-,CASSPGLAAYEQYF,TGTGCCAGTAGTCCGGGACTAGCAGCTTACGAGCAGTACTTC
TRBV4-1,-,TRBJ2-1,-,CASSLLQGLTGNHEQFF,TGCGCCAGCAGTCTCCTGCAGGGACTCACGGGTAACCATGAGCAGTTCTTC
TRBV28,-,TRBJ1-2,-,CASSLPGVDGYTF,TGTGCCAGCAGTTTACCAGGGGTCGATGGCTACACCTTC